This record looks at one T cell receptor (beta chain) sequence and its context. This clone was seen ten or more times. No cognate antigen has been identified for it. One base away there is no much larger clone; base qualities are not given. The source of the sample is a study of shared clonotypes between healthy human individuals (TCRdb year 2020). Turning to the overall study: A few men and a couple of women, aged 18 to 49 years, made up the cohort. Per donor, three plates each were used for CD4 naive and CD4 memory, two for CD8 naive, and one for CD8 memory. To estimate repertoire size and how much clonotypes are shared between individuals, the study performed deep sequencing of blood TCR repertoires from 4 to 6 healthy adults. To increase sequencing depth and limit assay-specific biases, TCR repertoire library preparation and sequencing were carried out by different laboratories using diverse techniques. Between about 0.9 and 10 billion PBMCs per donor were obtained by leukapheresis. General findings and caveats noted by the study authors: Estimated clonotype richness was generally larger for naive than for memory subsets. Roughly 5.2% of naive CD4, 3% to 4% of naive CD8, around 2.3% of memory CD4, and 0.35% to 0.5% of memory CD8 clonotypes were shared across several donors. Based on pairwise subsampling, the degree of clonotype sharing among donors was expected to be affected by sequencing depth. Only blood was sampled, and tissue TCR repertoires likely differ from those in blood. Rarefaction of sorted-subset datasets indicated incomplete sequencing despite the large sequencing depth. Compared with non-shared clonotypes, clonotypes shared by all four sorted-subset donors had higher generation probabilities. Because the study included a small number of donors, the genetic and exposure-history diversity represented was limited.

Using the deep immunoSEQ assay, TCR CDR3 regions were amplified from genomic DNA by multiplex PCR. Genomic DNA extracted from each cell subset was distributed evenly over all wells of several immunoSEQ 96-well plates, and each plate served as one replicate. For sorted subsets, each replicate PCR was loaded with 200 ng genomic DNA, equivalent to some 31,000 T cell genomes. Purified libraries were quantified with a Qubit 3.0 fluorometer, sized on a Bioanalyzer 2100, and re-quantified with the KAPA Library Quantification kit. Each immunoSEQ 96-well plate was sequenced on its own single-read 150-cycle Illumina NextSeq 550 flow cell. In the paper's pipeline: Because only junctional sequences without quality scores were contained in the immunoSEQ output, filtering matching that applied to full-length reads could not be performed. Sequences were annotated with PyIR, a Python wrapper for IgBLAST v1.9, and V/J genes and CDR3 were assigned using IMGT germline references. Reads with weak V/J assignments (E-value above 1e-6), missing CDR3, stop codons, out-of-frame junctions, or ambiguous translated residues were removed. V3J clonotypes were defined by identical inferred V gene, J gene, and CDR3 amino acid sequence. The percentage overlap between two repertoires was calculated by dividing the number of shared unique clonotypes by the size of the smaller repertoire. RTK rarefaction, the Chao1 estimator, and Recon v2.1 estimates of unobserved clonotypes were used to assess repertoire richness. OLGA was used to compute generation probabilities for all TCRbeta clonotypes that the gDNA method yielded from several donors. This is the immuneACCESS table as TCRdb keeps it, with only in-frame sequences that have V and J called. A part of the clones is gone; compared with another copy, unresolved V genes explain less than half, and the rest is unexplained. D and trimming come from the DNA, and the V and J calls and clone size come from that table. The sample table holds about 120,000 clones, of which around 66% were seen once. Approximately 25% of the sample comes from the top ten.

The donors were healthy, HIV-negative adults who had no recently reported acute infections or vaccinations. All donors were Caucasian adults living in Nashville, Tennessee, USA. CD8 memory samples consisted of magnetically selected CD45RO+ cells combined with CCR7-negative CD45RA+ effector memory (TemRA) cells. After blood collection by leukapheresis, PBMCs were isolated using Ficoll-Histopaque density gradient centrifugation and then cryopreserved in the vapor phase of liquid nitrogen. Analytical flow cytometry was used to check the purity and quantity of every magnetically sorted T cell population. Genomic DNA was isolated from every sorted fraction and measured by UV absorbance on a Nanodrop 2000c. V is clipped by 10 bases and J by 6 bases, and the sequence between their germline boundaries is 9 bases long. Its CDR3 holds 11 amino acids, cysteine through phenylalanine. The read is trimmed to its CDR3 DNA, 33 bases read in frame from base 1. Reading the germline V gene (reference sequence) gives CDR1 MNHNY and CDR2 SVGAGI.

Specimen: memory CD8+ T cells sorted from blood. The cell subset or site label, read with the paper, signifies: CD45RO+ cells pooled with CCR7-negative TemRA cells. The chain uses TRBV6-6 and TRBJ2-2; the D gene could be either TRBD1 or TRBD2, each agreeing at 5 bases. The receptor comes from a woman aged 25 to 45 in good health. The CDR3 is CAIWGSGELFF. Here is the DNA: TGTGCCATTTGGGGGTCCGGGGAGCTGTTTTTT.